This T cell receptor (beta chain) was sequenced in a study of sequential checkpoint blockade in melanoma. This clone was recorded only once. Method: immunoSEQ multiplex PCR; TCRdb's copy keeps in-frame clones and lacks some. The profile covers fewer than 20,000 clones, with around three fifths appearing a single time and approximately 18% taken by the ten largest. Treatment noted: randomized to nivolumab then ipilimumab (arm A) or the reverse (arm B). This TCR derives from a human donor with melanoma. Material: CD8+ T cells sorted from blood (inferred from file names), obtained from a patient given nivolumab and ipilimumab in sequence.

Here the CDR3 reads CASSLGNRENNEQFF. The CDR3 region has the DNA TGTGCCAGCAGCTTAGGAAACAGAGAAAACAATGAGCAGTTCTTC. The chain employs TRBV7-9 and TRBJ2-1; D unresolved. Germline loops: CDR1 SEHNR, CDR2 FQNEAQ (reference sequence). The V end was cut by 1 base, the J end by 5 bases, with 12 bases between. This CDR3 is 15 amino acids long.